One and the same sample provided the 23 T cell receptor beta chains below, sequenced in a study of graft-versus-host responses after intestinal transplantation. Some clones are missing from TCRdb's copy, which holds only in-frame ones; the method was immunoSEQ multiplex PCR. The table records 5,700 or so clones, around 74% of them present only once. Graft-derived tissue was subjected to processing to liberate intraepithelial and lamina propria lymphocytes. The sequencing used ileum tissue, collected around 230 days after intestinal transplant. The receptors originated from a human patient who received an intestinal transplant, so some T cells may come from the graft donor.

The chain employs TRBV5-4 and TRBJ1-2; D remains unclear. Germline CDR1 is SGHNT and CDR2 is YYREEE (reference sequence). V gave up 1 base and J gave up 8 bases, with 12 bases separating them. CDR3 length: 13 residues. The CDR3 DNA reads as TGTGCCAGCAGCTTGCCAGGTCTGCTCGGCTACACCTTC. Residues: CASSLPGLLGYTF.

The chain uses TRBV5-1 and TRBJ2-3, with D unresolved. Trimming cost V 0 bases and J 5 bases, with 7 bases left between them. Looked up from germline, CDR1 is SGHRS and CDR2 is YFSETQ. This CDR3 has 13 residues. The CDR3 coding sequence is TGCGCCAGCAGCTTGGTTGGGGAAGATACGCAGTATTTT. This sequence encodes CASSLVGEDTQYF.

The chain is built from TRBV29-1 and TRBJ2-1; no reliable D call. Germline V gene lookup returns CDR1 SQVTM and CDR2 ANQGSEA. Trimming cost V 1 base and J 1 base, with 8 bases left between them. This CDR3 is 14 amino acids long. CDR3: CSVEVWGSYNEQFF. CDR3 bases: TGCAGCGTTGAAGTGTGGGGATCCTACAATGAGCAGTTCTTC.

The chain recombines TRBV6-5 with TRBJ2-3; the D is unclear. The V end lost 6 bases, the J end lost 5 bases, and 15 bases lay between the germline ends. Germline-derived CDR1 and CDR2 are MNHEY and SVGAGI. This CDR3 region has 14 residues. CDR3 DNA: TGTGCCAGCAGCCCCGGATTGGTTGTAGATACGCAGTATTTT. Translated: CASSPGLVVDTQYF.

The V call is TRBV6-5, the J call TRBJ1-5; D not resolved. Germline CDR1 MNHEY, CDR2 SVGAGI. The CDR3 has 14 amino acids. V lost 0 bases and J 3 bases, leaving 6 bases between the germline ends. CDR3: CASSYSRLNQPQHF. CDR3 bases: TGTGCCAGCAGTTACTCCAGGCTCAATCAGCCCCAGCATTTT.

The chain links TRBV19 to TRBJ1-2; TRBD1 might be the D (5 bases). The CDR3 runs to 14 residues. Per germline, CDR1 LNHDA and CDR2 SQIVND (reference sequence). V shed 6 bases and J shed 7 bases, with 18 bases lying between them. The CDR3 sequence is CASSPTGAASGYTF. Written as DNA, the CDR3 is TGTGCCAGTAGCCCGACTGGGGCTGCGTCTGGCTACACCTTC. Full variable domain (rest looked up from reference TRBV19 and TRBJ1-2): DGGITQSPKYLFRKEGQNVTLSCEQNLNHDAMYWYRQDPGQGLRLIYYSQIVNDFQKGDIAEGYSVSREKKESFPLTVTSAQKNPTAFYLCASSPTGAASGYTFGSGTRLTVV.

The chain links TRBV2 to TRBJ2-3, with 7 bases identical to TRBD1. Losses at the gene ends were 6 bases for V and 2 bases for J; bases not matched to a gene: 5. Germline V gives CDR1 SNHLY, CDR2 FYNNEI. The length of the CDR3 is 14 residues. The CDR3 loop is CASRDRSYTDTQYF. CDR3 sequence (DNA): TGTGCCAGCAGGGACAGGAGCTACACAGATACGCAGTATTTT.

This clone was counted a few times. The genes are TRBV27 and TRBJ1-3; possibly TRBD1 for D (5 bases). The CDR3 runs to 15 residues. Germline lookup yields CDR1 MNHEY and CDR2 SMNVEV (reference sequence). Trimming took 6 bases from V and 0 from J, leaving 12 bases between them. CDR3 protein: CASRKGTNSGNTIYF. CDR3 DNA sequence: TGTGCCAGCAGAAAGGGGACTAACTCTGGAAACACCATATATTTT.

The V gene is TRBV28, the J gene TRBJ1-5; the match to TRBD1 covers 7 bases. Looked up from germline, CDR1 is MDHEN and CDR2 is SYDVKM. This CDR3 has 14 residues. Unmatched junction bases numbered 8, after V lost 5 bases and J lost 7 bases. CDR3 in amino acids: CASSGAGGKQPQHF. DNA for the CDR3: TGTGCCAGCAGTGGGGCAGGGGGGAAACAGCCCCAGCATTTT. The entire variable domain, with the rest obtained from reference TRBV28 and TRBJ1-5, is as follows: DVKVTQSSRYLVKRTGEKVFLECVQDMDHENMFWYRQDPGLGLRLIYFSYDVKMKEKGDIPEGYSVSREKKERFSLILESASTNQTSMYLCASSGAGGKQPQHFGDGTRLSIL.

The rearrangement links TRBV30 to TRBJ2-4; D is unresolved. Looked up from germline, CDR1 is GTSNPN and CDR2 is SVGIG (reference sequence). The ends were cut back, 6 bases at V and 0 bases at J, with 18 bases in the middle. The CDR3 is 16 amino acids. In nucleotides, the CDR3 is TGTGCCTGCGAGGCTTTCAGCAGACTAGCCAAAAACATTCAGTACTTC. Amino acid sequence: CACEAFSRLAKNIQYF.

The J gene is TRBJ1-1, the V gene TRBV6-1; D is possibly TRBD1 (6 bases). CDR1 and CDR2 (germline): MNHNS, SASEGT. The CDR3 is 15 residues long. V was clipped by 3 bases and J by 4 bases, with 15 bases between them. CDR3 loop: CASSDPTQGSTEAFF. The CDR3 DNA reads TGTGCCAGCAGTGACCCGACACAGGGCTCCACTGAAGCTTTCTTT.

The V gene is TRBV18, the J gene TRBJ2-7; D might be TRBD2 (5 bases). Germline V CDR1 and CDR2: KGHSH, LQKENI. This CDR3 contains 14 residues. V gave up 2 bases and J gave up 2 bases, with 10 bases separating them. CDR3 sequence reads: CASSPAEGPYEQYF. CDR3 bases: TGTGCCAGCTCACCAGCAGAGGGCCCCTACGAGCAGTACTTC.

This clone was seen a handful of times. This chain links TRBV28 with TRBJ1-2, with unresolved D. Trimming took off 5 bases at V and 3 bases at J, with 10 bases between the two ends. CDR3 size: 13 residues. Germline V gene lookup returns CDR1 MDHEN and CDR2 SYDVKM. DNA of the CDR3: TGTGCCAGCAGTCCAGGAATCTACTATGGCTACACCTTC. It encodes CASSPGIYYGYTF.

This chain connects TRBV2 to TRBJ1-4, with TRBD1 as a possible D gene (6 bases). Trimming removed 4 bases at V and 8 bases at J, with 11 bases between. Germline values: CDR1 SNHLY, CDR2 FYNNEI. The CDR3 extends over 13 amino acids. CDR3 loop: CASSAPGDEKLFF. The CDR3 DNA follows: TGTGCCAGCAGTGCCCCAGGGGACGAAAAACTGTTTTTT.

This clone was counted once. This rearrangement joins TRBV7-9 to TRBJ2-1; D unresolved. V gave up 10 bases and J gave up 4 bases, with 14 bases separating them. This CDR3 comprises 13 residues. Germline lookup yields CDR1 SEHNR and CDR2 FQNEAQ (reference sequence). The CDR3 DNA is TGTGCCACCCCGGATAACGGGTACAATGAGCAGTTCTTC. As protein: CATPDNGYNEQFF.

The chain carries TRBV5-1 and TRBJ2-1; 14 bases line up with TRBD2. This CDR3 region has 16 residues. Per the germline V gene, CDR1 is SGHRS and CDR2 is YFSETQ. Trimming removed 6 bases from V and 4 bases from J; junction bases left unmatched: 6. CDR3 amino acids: CASTGTSGGLYNEQFF. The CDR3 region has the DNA TGCGCCAGCACCGGGACTAGCGGGGGACTATACAATGAGCAGTTCTTC.

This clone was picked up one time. CDR3 region: CAWSGQSGNTIYF. CDR3 in DNA: TGTGCCTGGAGTGGACAATCTGGAAACACCATATATTTT. The chain employs TRBV30 and TRBJ1-3; no clear D. V was clipped by 1 base and J by 1 base, with 5 bases between them. The CDR3 consists of 13 residues. The germline gives CDR1 GTSNPN, CDR2 SVGIG (reference sequence).

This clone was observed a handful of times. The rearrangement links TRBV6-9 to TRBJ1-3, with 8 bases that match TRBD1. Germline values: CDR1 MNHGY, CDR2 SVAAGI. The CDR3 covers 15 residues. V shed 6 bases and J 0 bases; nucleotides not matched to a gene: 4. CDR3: CASRLTGGSGNTIYF. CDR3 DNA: TGTGCCAGCAGACTAACAGGGGGCTCTGGAAACACCATATATTTT.

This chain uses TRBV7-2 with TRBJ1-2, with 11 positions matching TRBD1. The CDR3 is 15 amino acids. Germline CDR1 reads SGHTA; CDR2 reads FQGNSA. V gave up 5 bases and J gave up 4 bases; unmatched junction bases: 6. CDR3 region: CASSQSGTGGYGYTF. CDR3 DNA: TGTGCCAGCAGCCAATCCGGGACAGGGGGCTATGGCTACACCTTC.

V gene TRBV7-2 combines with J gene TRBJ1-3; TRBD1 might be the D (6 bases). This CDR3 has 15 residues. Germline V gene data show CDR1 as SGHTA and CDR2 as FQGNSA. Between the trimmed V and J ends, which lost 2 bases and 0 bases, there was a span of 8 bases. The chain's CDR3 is CASSLRTVSGNTIYF. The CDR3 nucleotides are TGTGCCAGCAGCTTAAGGACAGTCTCTGGAAACACCATATATTTT.

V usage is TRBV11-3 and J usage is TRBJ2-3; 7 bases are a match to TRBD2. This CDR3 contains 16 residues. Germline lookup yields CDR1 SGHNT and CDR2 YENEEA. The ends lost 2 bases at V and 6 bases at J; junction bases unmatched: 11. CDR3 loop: CASSLSRRGSGDTQYF. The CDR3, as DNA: TGTGCCAGCAGCTTATCGCGGAGGGGTAGCGGGGATACGCAGTATTTT.

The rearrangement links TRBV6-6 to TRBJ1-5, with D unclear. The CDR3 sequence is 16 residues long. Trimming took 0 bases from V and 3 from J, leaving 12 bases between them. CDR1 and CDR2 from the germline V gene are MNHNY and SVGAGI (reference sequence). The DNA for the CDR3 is TGTGCCAGCAGTTACTCGGTCCAGTCCTCCAATCAGCCCCAGCATTTT. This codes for CASSYSVQSSNQPQHF.

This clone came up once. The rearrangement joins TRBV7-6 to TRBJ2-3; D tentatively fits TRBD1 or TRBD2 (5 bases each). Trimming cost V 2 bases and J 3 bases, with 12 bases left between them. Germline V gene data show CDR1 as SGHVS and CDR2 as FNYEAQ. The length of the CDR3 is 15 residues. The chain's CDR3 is CASSLQEEGTDTQYF. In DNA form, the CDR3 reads TGTGCCAGCAGCTTACAGGAAGAGGGGACAGATACGCAGTATTTT.